These T cell receptor beta chains were read from a single sample in a study of radiotherapy plus CTLA-4 blockade in lung cancer. TCRdb keeps only in-frame clones here, not all; method: immunoSEQ multiplex PCR. The sample carries about 99,000 clones, 80% to 90% recorded once. The sequenced sample was peripheral blood, obtained from a patient treated with radiotherapy plus ipilimumab. These receptors were taken from a human donor with non-small cell lung cancer that progressed on radiotherapy plus ipilimumab. Each CDR3 is given with its conserved first and last residue. D genes are given only for firm matches. Where a row states a size, it is once, few, many or the class of an expanded clone; other rows omit it.

NA	16	NA	TRBV7-8	TRBJ2-5	CASSPLAGEYEETQYF	TGTGCCAGCAGCCCCCTGGCAGGGGAGTACGAAGAGACCCAGTACTTC
TRBD1	14	NA	TRBV7-8	TRBJ1-2	CASSRGQENYGYTF	TGTGCCAGCAGCCGCGGACAGGAAAACTATGGCTACACCTTC
NA	15	NA	TRBV19	TRBJ2-7	CASSSQTQGKNEQYF	TGTGCCAGTAGCTCGCAGACCCAAGGGAAGAACGAGCAGTACTTC
NA	14	NA	TRBV5-1	TRBJ2-7	CASSWGRESNEQYF	TGCGCCAGCAGTTGGGGCAGGGAGAGCAACGAGCAGTACTTC
NA	17	NA	TRBV27	TRBJ2-3	CASSFTPGPISRGTQYF	TGTGCCAGCAGTTTCACCCCGGGACCGATAAGTCGCGGTACGCAGTATTTT
NA	12	NA	TRBV5-1	TRBJ2-7	CASSDHEYEQYF	TGCGCCAGCAGCGATCATGAGTACGAGCAGTACTTC
NA	14	NA	TRBV5-1	TRBJ2-7	CASSPHEVHYEQYF	TGCGCCAGCAGCCCGCACGAGGTCCACTACGAGCAGTACTTC
NA	16	NA	TRBV5-1	TRBJ2-5	CASRPRAQVELETQYF	TGCGCCAGCCGACCTCGGGCTCAAGTGGAATTGGAGACCCAGTACTTC
NA	12	few	TRBV6-6	TRBJ1-2	CASSFRDGSYTF	TGTGCCAGCAGTTTCCGGGACGGTAGCTACACCTTC
NA	14	NA	TRBV7-2	TRBJ2-3	CASSLGPNVDTQYF	TGTGCCAGCAGCTTAGGCCCGAACGTAGATACGCAGTATTTT
NA	13	NA	TRBV7-9	TRBJ1-1	CASSLDRLTEAFF	TGTGCCAGCAGCTTAGACAGGCTCACTGAAGCTTTCTTT
NA	15	NA	TRBV5-1	TRBJ1-2	CASSFSGTKRDGYTF	TGCGCCAGCAGCTTCTCCGGGACCAAAAGGGATGGCTACACCTTC
NA	13	NA	TRBV5-5	TRBJ2-5	CASSVLAVETQYF	TGTGCCAGCAGCGTTTTAGCGGTAGAGACCCAGTACTTC
TRBD2	15	NA	TRBV2	TRBJ2-7	CASSPTSGSSYEQYF	TGTGCCAGCAGCCCGACTAGCGGGAGCTCCTACGAGCAGTACTTC
NA	13	NA	TRBV14	TRBJ1-2	CASSQESGYGYTF	TGTGCCAGCAGCCAAGAGTCAGGCTATGGCTACACCTTC
NA	14	NA	TRBV12-5	TRBJ2-3	CASGLVAGLDTQYF	TGTGCTAGTGGTTTGGTAGCAGGGTTGGATACGCAGTATTTT
NA	12	NA	TRBV6-1	TRBJ1-3	CASSEVGNTIYF	TGCGCCAGCAGTGAAGTGGGAAACACCATATATTTT
NA	14	few	TRBV5-1	TRBJ2-5	CASSPTRFQETQYF	TGCGCCAGCAGCCCGACTAGATTCCAAGAGACCCAGTACTTC
NA	12	NA	TRBV6-6	TRBJ2-1	CAATGSYNEQFF	TGTGCCGCGACAGGATCCTACAATGAGCAGTTCTTC
TRBD1	17	once	TRBV19	TRBJ1-2	CASSIRGTGGIKAGYTF	TGTGCCAGTAGTATCCGGGGGACAGGGGGGATTAAGGCTGGCTACACCTTC
TRBD2	18	NA	TRBV25-1	TRBJ2-2	CASSVASGRASGTGELFF	TGTGCCAGCAGTGTGGCTAGCGGGAGGGCCTCGGGCACCGGGGAGCTGTTTTTT
NA	11	few	TRBV2	TRBJ2-7	CASSLFYEQYF	TGTGCCAGCAGTCTATTCTACGAGCAGTACTTC
TRBD2	17	NA	TRBV9	TRBJ2-3	CASSDGTSGMRTDTQYF	TGTGCCAGCAGCGACGGGACTAGCGGGATGAGGACAGATACGCAGTATTTT
TRBD1	14	NA	TRBV5-1	TRBJ1-2	CASSPGQDNYGYTF	TGCGCCAGCAGCCCGGGACAGGATAACTATGGCTACACCTTC
NA	14	NA	TRBV10-3	TRBJ2-1	CAISGIDTYNEQFF	TGTGCCATCAGTGGGATCGACACCTACAATGAGCAGTTCTTC
NA	11	NA	TRBV5-4	TRBJ2-2	CAGGNTGELFF	TGTGCCGGTGGGAACACCGGGGAGCTGTTTTTT
NA	14	NA	TRBV10-3	TRBJ2-3	CATSGAGSTDTQYF	TGTGCCACGTCGGGGGCGGGAAGCACAGATACGCAGTATTTT
NA	15	NA	TRBV5-1	TRBJ2-7	CASSPEARGWGEQYF	TGCGCCAGCAGCCCGGAGGCGAGGGGGTGGGGCGAGCAGTACTTC
TRBD2	16	NA	TRBV9	TRBJ2-7	CASSVTTSGRAGEQYF	TGTGCCAGCAGCGTAACTACTAGCGGGAGGGCCGGGGAGCAGTACTTC
NA	16	once	TRBV2	TRBJ2-1	CASSEGDTAAYNEQFF	TGTGCCAGCAGTGAAGGGGATACTGCGGCCTACAATGAGCAGTTCTTC
TRBD2	15	NA	TRBV11-3	TRBJ2-1	CASSFGSGRVPEQFF	TGTGCCAGCAGCTTTGGGAGCGGGAGGGTCCCTGAGCAGTTCTTC
TRBD2	15	NA	TRBV30	TRBJ2-5	CAWRLAGGPRETQYF	TGTGCCTGGCGTCTAGCGGGAGGGCCTCGGGAGACCCAGTACTTC
NA	16	NA	TRBV7-8	TRBJ1-2	CASSLWAGTPDYGYTF	TGTGCCAGCAGCTTGTGGGCAGGGACGCCTGACTATGGCTACACCTTC
TRBD2	14	NA	TRBV2	TRBJ2-7	CASSSWTSGYEQYF	TGTGCCAGCAGTTCATGGACTAGCGGCTACGAGCAGTACTTC
NA	15	once	TRBV19	TRBJ2-7	CASSTTRDFAYEQYF	TGTGCCAGTAGTACCACCCGGGACTTTGCCTACGAGCAGTACTTC
NA	13	once	TRBV5-1	TRBJ2-1	CASTIDQGVEQFF	TGCGCCAGCACGATAGACCAAGGGGTTGAGCAGTTCTTC
NA	13	NA	TRBV19	TRBJ1-5	CASERASYQPQHF	TGTGCCAGTGAGCGGGCCTCGTATCAGCCCCAGCATTTT
NA	19	NA	TRBV27	TRBJ2-6	CASSRFISGGPPGANVLTF	TGTGCCAGCAGCCGTTTTATCTCAGGGGGGCCGCCTGGGGCCAACGTCCTGACTTTC
NA	16	NA	TRBV25-1	TRBJ2-1	CASSATGGVTYNEQFF	TGTGCCAGCAGTGCCACCGGTGGGGTTACCTACAATGAGCAGTTCTTC
NA	13	NA	TRBV14	TRBJ2-7	CASSLQGRSEQYF	TGTGCCAGCAGCCTGCAGGGGCGCAGCGAGCAGTACTTC
NA	14	NA	TRBV11-3	TRBJ1-3	CASSPAGSGNTIYF	TGTGCCAGCAGTCCAGCAGGGTCTGGAAACACCATATATTTT
TRBD1	15	NA	TRBV19	TRBJ1-1	CASTSERGRVTEAFF	TGTGCCAGTACCTCGGAGAGGGGGCGCGTCACTGAAGCTTTCTTT
TRBD1	15	NA	TRBV6-1	TRBJ2-7	CASSEAGTGLYEQYF	TGTGCCAGCAGTGAAGCCGGGACAGGGCTCTACGAGCAGTACTTC
NA	15	NA	TRBV4-2	TRBJ2-3	CASSQGPERTDTQYF	TGTGCCAGCAGCCAGGGTCCAGAGCGGACAGATACGCAGTATTTT
NA	14	NA	TRBV11-3	TRBJ2-1	CASSLDGKGDEQFF	TGTGCCAGCAGCTTAGATGGGAAGGGGGATGAGCAGTTCTTC
NA	15	NA	TRBV10-3	TRBJ2-3	CAISETSQLPDTQYF	TGTGCCATCAGTGAGACAAGCCAGCTACCAGATACGCAGTATTTT
NA	12	NA	TRBV9	TRBJ2-3	CASSASRDTQYF	TGTGCCAGCAGCGCATCCAGAGATACGCAGTATTTT
NA	14	NA	TRBV2	TRBJ2-7	CASSKTPGLGEQYF	TGTGCCAGCAGCAAAACGCCAGGGCTTGGCGAGCAGTACTTC
NA	14	NA	TRBV5-1	TRBJ2-1	CASKRESRSNEQFF	TGCGCCAGCAAACGGGAGAGCCGGAGCAATGAGCAGTTCTTC
NA	13	NA	TRBV13	TRBJ2-7	CASSRGLTGEQYF	TGTGCCAGCAGCCGGGGACTCACTGGGGAGCAGTACTTC
TRBD1	18	NA	TRBV7-8	TRBJ1-4	CASSLRDRRYSTNEKLFF	TGTGCCAGCAGCTTACGGGACAGACGTTATTCAACTAATGAAAAACTGTTTTTT
NA	15	few	TRBV5-1	TRBJ1-1	CASSLLGSGNTEAFF	TGCGCCAGCAGCTTGTTAGGGTCAGGGAACACTGAAGCTTTCTTT